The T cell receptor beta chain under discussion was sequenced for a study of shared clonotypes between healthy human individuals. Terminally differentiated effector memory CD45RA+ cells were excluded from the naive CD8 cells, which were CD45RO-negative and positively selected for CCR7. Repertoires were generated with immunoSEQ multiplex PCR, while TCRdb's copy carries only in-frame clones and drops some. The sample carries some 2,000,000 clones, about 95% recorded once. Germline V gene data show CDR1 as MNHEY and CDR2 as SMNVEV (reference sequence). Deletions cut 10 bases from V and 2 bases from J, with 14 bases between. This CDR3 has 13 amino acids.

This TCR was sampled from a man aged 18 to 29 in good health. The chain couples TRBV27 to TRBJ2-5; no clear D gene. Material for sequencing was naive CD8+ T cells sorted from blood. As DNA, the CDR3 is TGTGCCACGGCGGCCAGAACGCAAGAGACCCAGTACTTC. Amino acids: CATAARTQETQYF.